Listed here is a single T cell receptor (beta chain). Its target is not known. Germline V CDR1 and CDR2: MDHEN, SYDVKM. CDR3 length: 14 amino acids. The V gene lost 2 bases and the J gene lost 7 bases, with 14 bases spanning the gap. The PCR contained 60 Vbeta and 13 Jbeta primers. Clones were read by immunoSEQ multiplex PCR, and TCRdb kept only the in-frame ones, dropping some. The table shows 80,000 to 100,000 clones, with 70% to 80% occurring only once. The data were taken from a study of cytomegalovirus exposure and HLA in healthy donors. Regarding the study as a whole: Other equally common chains were less clonally expanded than HLA-associated TCR beta chains, a later analysis showed.

The chain combines TRBV28 with TRBJ2-5, with D tentatively TRBD2 (7 bases). The receptor was isolated from a man between 18 and 35 years old in good health and CMV-seropositive. The sequencing input was PBMCs. CDR3: CASSLEGGRRTQYF. The CDR3 region has the DNA TGTGCCAGCAGTTTAGAGGGGGGGCGGCGGACCCAGTACTTC.